A single sample is the source of the 30 T cell receptor beta chains below, sequenced in a study of cytotoxic CD8 clonotypes in ibrutinib-treated CLL. Libraries were prepared by immunoSEQ multiplex PCR; TCRdb keeps only in-frame clonotypes and omits some of them. The profile covers under 200,000 clones, with approximately 80% appearing a single time and about 4.3% taken by the ten largest. Source: PBMCs, taken after 24 months of ibrutinib treatment. All receptors come from a human donor with chronic lymphocytic leukemia.

This chain links TRBV12-5 with TRBJ1-3; D remains unclear. Looked up from germline, CDR1 is LGHNT and CDR2 is FRNRAP. The CDR3 covers 9 residues. For the CDR3, the DNA is TGTGCCGGGTCACTGGTAAAATATTTT. Amino acids: CAGSLVKYF.

This clone was observed a single time. The genes are TRBV5-4 and TRBJ2-3; no reliable D call. Between the trimmed V and J ends, which lost 0 bases and 5 bases, there was a span of 10 bases. This CDR3 contains 14 residues. In germline, CDR1 is SGHNT, CDR2 YYREEE (reference sequence). CDR3 region: CASSLDGLRDTQYF. The CDR3 region has the DNA TGTGCCAGCAGCTTGGACGGTCTCCGAGATACGCAGTATTTT.

This clone was seen only a few times. The chain combines TRBV4-2 with TRBJ2-7; TRBD1 matches 12 bases. CDR3 length equals 17 residues. CDR1 and CDR2 from the germline V gene are LGHNA and YNFKEQ. J was trimmed by 4 bases and V by 1 base; bases with no gene match: 8. CDR3 sequence reads: CASSQGGRGQGAYEQYF. CDR3 nucleotides: TGTGCCAGCAGCCAAGGTGGAAGGGGACAGGGGGCTTACGAGCAGTACTTC.

The chain combines TRBV5-1 with TRBJ2-7; either TRBD1 or TRBD2 may supply D (5 bases each). The CDR3 is made up of 13 amino acids. Germline V CDR1 and CDR2: SGHRS, YFSETQ. V lost 2 bases and J 3 bases, leaving 9 bases between the germline ends. The CDR3 DNA is TGCGCCAGCAGCTTCGGGGCAGGCTACGAGCAGTACTTC. Protein sequence: CASSFGAGYEQYF. The full variable domain, rest sourced from reference TRBV5-1 and TRBJ2-7, is KAGVTQTPRYLIKTRGQQVTLSCSPISGHRSVSWYQQTPGQGLQFLFEYFSETQRNKGNFPGRFSGRQFSNSRSEMNVSTLELGDSALYLCASSFGAGYEQYFGPGTRLTVT.

This chain links TRBV19 with TRBJ1-1; D might be TRBD1 (5 bases). The V gene lost 5 bases and the J gene lost 4 bases, with 14 bases spanning the gap. Per the germline V gene, CDR1 is LNHDA and CDR2 is SQIVND (reference sequence). There are 14 residues in the CDR3. Written as DNA, the CDR3 is TGTGCCAGTAGTTCTCCCGGGACTTTCACTGAAGCTTTCTTT. Translated, it gives CASSSPGTFTEAFF.

Only one count was recorded for this clone. V gene TRBV15 combines with J gene TRBJ2-3; 12 nucleotides match TRBD1. Unmatched junction bases numbered 4, after V lost 2 bases and J lost 4 bases. This CDR3 comprises 16 residues. Germline CDR1 reads LNHNV; CDR2 reads YYDKDF (reference sequence). CDR3 nucleotides: TGTGCCACCAGCAGACCGGGACAGGGGGCTTCAGATACGCAGTATTTT. Translated: CATSRPGQGASDTQYF.

V gene TRBV18 combines with J gene TRBJ2-2; TRBD1 is a possible D gene (5 bases). Per germline, CDR1 KGHSH and CDR2 LQKENI. There are 15 residues in the CDR3. Trimming pared 6 bases from V and 1 base from J, leaving 12 bases between. CDR3 DNA: TGTGCCAGCTCTGACAAGACAGAGAACACCGGGGAGCTGTTTTTT. Encoded protein: CASSDKTENTGELFF.

The V call is TRBV5-1, the J call TRBJ2-2, with 7 bases matching TRBD2. V was pared by 0 bases and J by 3 bases, with 5 bases of the junction left unmatched. This CDR3 spans 16 amino acids. Germline V gene sequence: CDR1 SGHRS, CDR2 YFSETQ. CDR3 in DNA: TGCGCCAGCAGCTTGGTAAGCGGGGACGACACCGGGGAGCTGTTTTTT. Translated, it gives CASSLVSGDDTGELFF.

The chain joins TRBV19 to TRBJ2-2; D is ambiguous. The CDR3 extends over 14 amino acids. The V gene lost 5 bases and the J gene lost 7 bases, with 14 bases spanning the gap. The germline V gene has CDR1 LNHDA and CDR2 SQIVND (reference sequence). The CDR3 DNA reads TGTGCCAGTAGTCGCAGCCCGGAGAACGGGGAGCTGTTTTTT. Its protein is CASSRSPENGELFF.

This CDR3 is CAIADRADGNTIYF. The CDR3 DNA reads TGTGCCATCGCCGACAGGGCGGATGGAAACACCATATATTTT. The J gene is TRBJ1-3, the V gene TRBV15, with 7 bases matching TRBD1. Germline-derived CDR1 and CDR2 are LNHNV and YYDKDF (reference sequence). The CDR3 runs to 14 residues. V was clipped by 10 bases and J by 3 bases; unmatched bases: 9. Filled out from reference TRBV15 and TRBJ1-3, the complete variable domain reads DAMVIQNPRYQVTQFGKPVTLSCSQTLNHNVMYWYQQKSSQAPKLLFHYYDKDFNNEADTPDNFQSRRPNTSFCFLDIRSPGLGDTAMYLCAIADRADGNTIYFGEGSWLTVV.

This clone was counted once. This chain joins TRBV5-4 and TRBJ1-2, with 7 bases that match TRBD1. J was trimmed by 7 bases and V by 2 bases; bases with no gene match: 11. Germline values: CDR1 SGHNT, CDR2 YYREEE (reference sequence). The CDR3 loop spans 15 amino acids. The CDR3 nucleotides are TGTGCCAGCAGCTTTCCCCTTACAGGGGATGTTGGCTACACCTTC. Translation: CASSFPLTGDVGYTF.

The V and J genes are TRBV28 and TRBJ2-1, with 7 positions matching TRBD2. V dropped 7 bases and J dropped 0; count of bases not matched to a gene: 3. Germline V CDR1 and CDR2: MDHEN, SYDVKM. CDR3 length equals 14 residues. DNA of the CDR3: TGTGCCAGCATCCGGGACTACTCCTACAATGAGCAGTTCTTC. Protein: CASIRDYSYNEQFF.

The sample holds a few counts of this clone. The chain combines TRBV5-6 with TRBJ1-5; D unclear. The CDR3 totals 13 residues. The germline V gene encodes CDR1 SGHDT and CDR2 YYEEEE. Trimming took 1 base from V and 6 from J, leaving 8 bases between them. CDR3: CASSLSRSQPQHF. The CDR3 nucleotides are TGTGCCAGCAGCTTGTCGCGGTCTCAGCCCCAGCATTTT.

The chain combines TRBV6-5 with TRBJ1-3; no definite D call. CDR1 is MNHEY, CDR2 SVGAGI, per germline. The germline V and J ends were trimmed by 2 bases and 0 bases, with 11 bases remaining between them. CDR3 length: 16 amino acids. The CDR3 sequence: CASSYVGRGSGNTIYF. CDR3 nucleotide sequence: TGTGCCAGCAGTTACGTAGGCCGCGGCTCTGGAAACACCATATATTTT.

This chain connects TRBV19 to TRBJ2-6, with 7 bases lining up with TRBD1. From germline, CDR1 is LNHDA and CDR2 SQIVND (reference sequence). The CDR3 has 19 amino acids. V lost 6 bases and J lost 0; bases outside the gene matches: 14. The CDR3 sequence: CASRGRVDRVFSGANVLTF. CDR3 nucleotide sequence: TGTGCCAGTAGGGGAAGGGTTGACAGGGTGTTCTCTGGGGCCAACGTCCTGACTTTC.

The chain is built from TRBV29-1 and TRBJ2-2, with 8 bases that match TRBD2. Germline-derived CDR1 and CDR2 are SQVTM and ANQGSEA. The CDR3 runs to 16 residues. Trimming cost V 6 bases and J 6 bases; bases outside gene matches: 15. As DNA, the CDR3 is TGCAGCGTACGTCTACTAGCGGATCAAACTGCCGGGGAGCTGTTTTTT. It translates to CSVRLLADQTAGELFF.

V usage is TRBV27 and J usage is TRBJ2-7, with 9 bases that match TRBD2. The trim removed 2 bases at V and 4 bases at J, leaving 6 bases unmatched. CDR1 is MNHEY, CDR2 SMNVEV, per germline (reference sequence). This CDR3 contains 15 residues. CDR3 nucleotide sequence: TGTGCCAGCAGTTTAGTCAGCGGGGGGTATTACGAGCAGTACTTC. Its protein product is CASSLVSGGYYEQYF.

The V and J genes are TRBV19 and TRBJ1-5; tentatively, D is TRBD1 (6 bases). The V and J ends lost 7 bases and 7 bases respectively, with 23 bases between them. The CDR3 contains 16 residues. The germline V gene encodes CDR1 LNHDA and CDR2 SQIVND (reference sequence). The CDR3 region has the DNA TGTGCCAGTACCTCCAGGACAGATTGGAATGGGCAGCCCCAGCATTTT. Translating gives CASTSRTDWNGQPQHF.

The gene calls are TRBV27 and TRBJ2-5, with 10 bases matching TRBD1. The ends lost 5 bases at V and 5 bases at J; junction bases unmatched: 11. This CDR3 comprises 16 residues. Germline loops: CDR1 MNHEY, CDR2 SMNVEV (reference sequence). This CDR3 reads CASSEGTGVIGETQYF. The DNA for the CDR3 is TGTGCCAGCAGTGAGGGGACAGGGGTTATCGGGGAGACCCAGTACTTC.

The V call is TRBV7-2, the J call TRBJ1-2; D is unresolved. The CDR3 contains 13 residues. Germline V gene lookup returns CDR1 SGHTA and CDR2 FQGNSA. Trimming took 1 base from V and 4 from J, leaving 7 bases between them. CDR3 coding DNA: TGTGCCAGCAGCTTAGACAGATCCTATGGCTACACCTTC. Protein: CASSLDRSYGYTF.

This clone is a singleton in its sample. This chain joins TRBV18 and TRBJ2-1, with TRBD2 matching over 7 bases. Germline loops: CDR1 KGHSH, CDR2 LQKENI. The J segment lost 2 bases and the V segment lost 6 bases, leaving 4 bases of the junction unmatched. This CDR3 is 14 amino acids long. The CDR3, as DNA: TGTGCCAGCTCCCGGACTAGGACCTACAATGAGCAGTTCTTC. Translation gives CASSRTRTYNEQFF.

The rearrangement uses TRBV7-9 and TRBJ1-3; possibly TRBD1 for D (5 bases). V was shortened by 1 base and J by 2 bases, with 18 bases between the two germline ends. The CDR3 contains 18 residues. Germline V gene sequence: CDR1 SEHNR, CDR2 FQNEAQ (reference sequence). CDR3 amino acids: CASSLVEGRGSPGNTIYF. As DNA, the CDR3 is TGTGCCAGCAGCTTAGTGGAGGGTCGGGGCTCCCCTGGAAACACCATATATTTT.

This rearrangement joins TRBV10-1 to TRBJ2-1; D remains ambiguous. V lost 2 bases, J lost 0 bases, and 8 bases lay in between. Germline V gives CDR1 WNHNN, CDR2 SYGVQD (reference sequence). This CDR3 region has 15 residues. CDR3 in DNA: TGCGCCAGCAGTGAGCAGGTAAGCTCCTACAATGAGCAGTTCTTC. Protein product: CASSEQVSSYNEQFF.

The rearrangement links TRBV21-1 to TRBJ1-6; the tabulated D call, TRBD1, remains unverified against the DNA. TRBV21-1 counts as a pseudogene. The CDR3 is 18 residues long. CDR3 protein: CASSLGQGTIVYNSPLHF. CDR3 bases: TGTGCCAGCAGCTTAGGACAGGGGACCATTGTCTATAATTCACCCCTCCACTTT.

CDR3 amino acids: CASSAKLRKNEKLFF. The CDR3 DNA sequence: TGTGCCAGCAGCGCTAAGCTGCGGAAAAATGAAAAACTGTTTTTT. The chain joins TRBV9 to TRBJ1-4; unclear D gene. Trimming removed 3 bases at V and 5 bases at J, with 14 bases between. This CDR3 has 15 amino acids. CDR1 SGDLS and CDR2 YYNGEE come from the germline V gene.

This clone was counted once. This chain links TRBV6-5 with TRBJ1-2; D not resolved. Trimming cost V 0 bases and J 4 bases, with 6 bases left between them. The CDR3 loop spans 13 amino acids. The germline CDR1 and CDR2 sequences are MNHEY and SVGAGI. The CDR3 reads CASSYSRVYGYTF. The CDR3 nucleotides are TGTGCCAGCAGTTACTCGAGGGTCTATGGCTACACCTTC.

The chain has TRBV28 and TRBJ2-1; the D call may be TRBD1 or TRBD2 (5 bases each). Trimming took off 5 bases at V and 4 bases at J, with 15 bases between the two ends. Per germline, CDR1 MDHEN and CDR2 SYDVKM. This CDR3 spans 15 amino acids. In DNA form, the CDR3 reads TGTGCCAGCAGTCCACGGCCGGGGCGGTACAATGAGCAGTTCTTC. Amino acids: CASSPRPGRYNEQFF. Together with reference TRBV28 and TRBJ2-1, the CDR3 gives the full variable domain: DVKVTQSSRYLVKRTGEKVFLECVQDMDHENMFWYRQDPGLGLRLIYFSYDVKMKEKGDIPEGYSVSREKKERFSLILESASTNQTSMYLCASSPRPGRYNEQFFGPGTRLTVL.

CDR3 DNA: TGTGCCAGCAGCCGTTCAGGGGTAACTAATGAAAAACTGTTTTTT. Its translation is CASSRSGVTNEKLFF. This chain connects TRBV7-2 to TRBJ1-4, with D perhaps matching TRBD1 (6 bases). Trimming left V 5 bases short and J 1 base short, with 11 bases between. CDR1 is SGHTA and CDR2 is FQGNSA in the germline V gene. The CDR3 loop spans 15 amino acids.

This chain uses TRBV28 with TRBJ1-4, with D maybe TRBD1 (5 bases). The CDR3 loop spans 15 amino acids. Germline assignment: CDR1 MDHEN and CDR2 SYDVKM. With 6 bases removed from V and 4 bases from J, the gap between germline ends came to 15 bases. The CDR3 protein is CASSPIWGVNEKLFF. Written as DNA, the CDR3 is TGTGCCAGCAGCCCTATATGGGGGGTTAATGAAAAACTGTTTTTT.

The genes are TRBV18 and TRBJ1-1, with D maybe TRBD1 (5 bases). Germline values: CDR1 KGHSH, CDR2 LQKENI. This CDR3 spans 17 amino acids. V lost 4 bases and J 4 bases, leaving 22 bases between the germline ends. The CDR3 coding sequence is TGTGCCAGCTCACGCGACTCCCTAGGGACGTCGGCCACTGAAGCTTTCTTT. It encodes CASSRDSLGTSATEAFF.